This T cell receptor beta chain derives from a study of vaccination effects on CD4 cells after COVID-19. The wider study: Median timing of post-vaccine samples was 72 days after the second dose. Regarding the study as a whole: Marked contraction was observed in infection-induced and vaccine-induced clones late after vaccination.

Sequenced by immunoSEQ multiplex PCR; TCRdb stores in-frame clones only, minus some. The table lists about 15,000 clones, 76% of them singletons. About this clone: Its antigen is unidentified.

J lost 4 bases, V lost 3 bases, and 8 bases had no gene match. Germline V CDR1 and CDR2: LGHDT, YNNKEL (reference sequence). The CDR3 covers 15 residues. In the ViraFEST assay, antigen-specific CD4+ clonotypes were identified by expansion after peptide-pool stimulation. Upon completion of approximately ten days in culture, CD4+ T cells were isolated. This individual tested PCR-positive for SARS-CoV-2 infection between March and December 2020. Participants were vaccinated with two doses of either the BNT162b2 or mRNA-1273 vaccine. The researchers cultured approximately 2.1 million PBMC per well with 7.5 to 10 IU/ml IL-2 and approximately 10 ug/ml peptides. Half the medium was swapped for IL-2 medium on days 3 and 7.

This sample comprised CD4+ T cells from PBMCs cultured with HCoV-NL63 spike peptides, obtained after COVID-19 vaccination. This sequence joins TRBV3-1 (or the pseudogene TRBV3-2) and TRBJ1-1; 7 bases align to TRBD1. The sequence derives from a human donor who had a prior SARS-CoV-2 infection. This CDR3 reads CASSQEPGGGTEAFF. The CDR3 region has the DNA TGTGCCAGCAGCCAGGAGCCAGGGGGGGGCACTGAAGCTTTCTTT.